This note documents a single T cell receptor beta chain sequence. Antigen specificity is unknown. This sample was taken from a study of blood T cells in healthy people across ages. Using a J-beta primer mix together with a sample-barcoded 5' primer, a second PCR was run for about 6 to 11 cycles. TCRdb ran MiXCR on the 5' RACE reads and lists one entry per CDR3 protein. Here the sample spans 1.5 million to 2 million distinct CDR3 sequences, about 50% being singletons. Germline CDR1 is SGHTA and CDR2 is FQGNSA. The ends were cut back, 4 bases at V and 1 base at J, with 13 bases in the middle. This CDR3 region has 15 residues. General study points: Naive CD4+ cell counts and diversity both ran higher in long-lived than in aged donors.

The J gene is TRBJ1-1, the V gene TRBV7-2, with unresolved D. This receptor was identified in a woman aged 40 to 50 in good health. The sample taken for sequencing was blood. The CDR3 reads CASSSTLMGNTEAFF. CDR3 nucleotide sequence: TGTGCCAGCAGCTCAACTTTAATGGGGAACACTGAAGCTTTCTTT.